The 24 T cell receptor beta chains listed next were all sequenced from one sample in a study of T cell changes during pregnancy in multiple sclerosis. Sequenced by immunoSEQ multiplex PCR; TCRdb stores in-frame clones only, minus some. The data show approximately 130,000 clones, roughly 92% seen once. Specimen: peripheral blood, collected before pregnancy. The receptors shown here come from a female donor with multiple sclerosis, enrolled in a pregnancy study.

The CDR3 coding sequence is TGTGCCATCAGCCCCGGGCTAGCGGGACCGGCCACCGGGGAGCTGTTTTTT. Encoded protein: CAISPGLAGPATGELFF. The chain is built from TRBV10-3 and TRBJ2-2, with 9 bases aligning to TRBD2. The germline gives CDR1 ENHRY, CDR2 SYGVKD. The CDR3 length is 17 residues. V trimming: 6 bases; J trimming: 4 bases; junction bases outside the gene matches: 12.

This chain joins TRBV9 and TRBJ2-2; 10 bases match TRBD2. The CDR3 is 16 residues long. CDR1 SGDLS and CDR2 YYNGEE come from the germline V gene. Trimming cost V 5 bases and J 4 bases; bases outside gene matches: 8. CDR3 DNA: TGTGCCAGCAGTTGGGGACTAGCGACGATCACCGGGGAGCTGTTTTTT. This sequence encodes CASSWGLATITGELFF.

The rearrangement uses TRBV6-1 and TRBJ1-5; D not certain. The CDR3 contains 16 residues. CDR1 and CDR2 from the germline V gene are MNHNS and SASEGT. V gave up 2 bases and J gave up 0 bases, with 11 bases separating them. The CDR3 DNA reads as TGTGCCAGCAGTGAAAAGGTCAGGTATAGCAATCAGCCCCAGCATTTT. This gives the protein CASSEKVRYSNQPQHF.

As for this clone: This specimen includes other DNA sequences encoding the same CDR3. The chain couples TRBV7-3 to TRBJ2-3; 7 nucleotides align to TRBD1. The V gene end was trimmed by 4 bases and the J gene end by 0 bases; junction bases not matched to a gene: 4. Germline CDR1 reads SGHTA; CDR2 reads FQGTGA. This CDR3 is built from 15 residues. The CDR3 loop reads CASSSTGASTDTQYF. CDR3 bases: TGTGCCAGCAGCTCTACAGGGGCGAGCACAGATACGCAGTATTTT.

The chain links TRBV25-1 to TRBJ2-2; possibly TRBD1 for D (6 bases). The length of the CDR3 is 15 residues. Germline lookup yields CDR1 MGHDK and CDR2 SYGVNS. The V and J ends lost 4 bases and 5 bases respectively, with 14 bases between them. CDR3: CASSGTGIWTGELFF. As DNA, the CDR3 is TGTGCCAGCAGTGGTACAGGGATTTGGACCGGGGAGCTGTTTTTT.

The J gene is TRBJ1-1, the V gene TRBV11-1; 8 nucleotides match TRBD1. The CDR3 has 15 residues. The V and J ends lost 4 bases and 5 bases, in that order; junction bases with no gene match: 9. From germline, CDR1 is SGHAT and CDR2 FQDESV (reference sequence). The CDR3 DNA follows: TGTGCCAGCAGCTCGGACAGGGCTGGAGTGACTGAAGCTTTCTTT. Translated: CASSSDRAGVTEAFF.

The chain employs TRBV11-1 and TRBJ2-3; tentatively, D is TRBD2 (5 bases). Germline CDR1 and CDR2: SGHAT and FQDESV (reference sequence). This CDR3 is 16 amino acids long. Trimming took off 2 bases at V and 0 bases at J, with 12 bases between the two ends. The CDR3 bases are TGTGCCAGCAGCTTATTAAGCGGCGCTAGCACAGATACGCAGTATTTT. Protein sequence: CASSLLSGASTDTQYF.

The chain is built from TRBV7-9 and TRBJ2-5, with 7 bases fitting TRBD1. The V gene's germline CDR1 is SEHNR and CDR2 FQNEAQ (reference sequence). CDR3 size: 15 residues. Germline trimming cut 2 bases from V and 4 bases from J; bases unmatched to any gene: 7. CDR3 nucleotides: TGTGCCAGCAGCTTACGACAGGGAACCGGAGAGACCCAGTACTTC. This codes for CASSLRQGTGETQYF.

The table lists this clone with a count of one. This rearrangement joins TRBV5-4 to TRBJ2-1, with 11 bases lining up with TRBD2. Trimming removed 3 bases from V and 1 base from J; junction bases left unmatched: 3. The germline V gene has CDR1 SGHNT and CDR2 YYREEE (reference sequence). The CDR3 covers 16 residues. The CDR3: CASSSTSGRSYNEQFF. The CDR3 coding sequence is TGTGCCAGCAGCTCCACTAGCGGGAGATCCTACAATGAGCAGTTCTTC.

The gene calls are TRBV7-9 and TRBJ2-3; 7 bases are a match to TRBD2. The J segment lost 6 bases and the V segment lost 0 bases, leaving 3 bases of the junction unmatched. This CDR3 region has 14 residues. CDR1 SEHNR and CDR2 FQNEAQ come from the germline V gene (reference sequence). The CDR3 region has the DNA TGTGCCAGCAGCTTAGCGGGGGGGTTGGATACGCAGTATTTT. It codes for CASSLAGGLDTQYF. Looking up the rest from reference TRBV7-9 and TRBJ2-3 gives the full variable domain: DTGVSQNPRHKITKRGQNVTFRCDPISEHNRLYWYRQTLGQGPEFLTYFQNEAQLEKSRLLSDRFSAERPKGSFSTLEIQRTEQGDSAMYLCASSLAGGLDTQYFGPGTRLTVL.

This chain links TRBV10-3 with TRBJ2-5; weak D call: TRBD1 (8 bases). Germline lookup yields CDR1 ENHRY and CDR2 SYGVKD. The length of the CDR3 is 14 residues. Trimming took off 8 bases at V and 2 bases at J, with 15 bases between the two ends. The DNA for the CDR3 is TGTGCCATCCAGTACAGGGGGGGACAAGAGACCCAGTACTTC. Its protein product is CAIQYRGGQETQYF.

The rearrangement links TRBV4-2 to TRBJ1-1; D is uncertain. V was clipped by 1 base and J by 4 bases, with 10 bases between them. Germline CDR1 and CDR2: LGHNA and YNFKEQ. CDR3 length: 14 residues. The CDR3 DNA is TGTGCCAGCAGCCAAGTCGGACGGGGCACTGAAGCTTTCTTT. Translated, it gives CASSQVGRGTEAFF.

This chain uses TRBV5-1 with TRBJ2-5, with D possibly matching TRBD2 (6 bases). The CDR3 totals 15 residues. The ends were cut back, 4 bases at V and 1 base at J, with 14 bases in the middle. CDR1 is SGHRS, CDR2 YFSETQ, per germline. The CDR3 nucleotides are TGCGCCAGCAGCAGTGGAGGGCAGCCCCAAGAGACCCAGTACTTC. Translating it yields CASSSGGQPQETQYF. Drawing the rest from reference TRBV5-1 and TRBJ2-5, the complete variable domain is KAGVTQTPRYLIKTRGQQVTLSCSPISGHRSVSWYQQTPGQGLQFLFEYFSETQRNKGNFPGRFSGRQFSNSRSEMNVSTLELGDSALYLCASSSGGQPQETQYFGPGTRLLVL.

This clone is labeled as medium-sized (0.01 to 0.1%). DNA for the CDR3: TGTGCCAGCAGAAACGGACAGGGGATTTTTGGCTACACCTTC. Translation gives CASRNGQGIFGYTF. This chain uses TRBV6-1 with TRBJ1-2, with 9 nucleotides matching TRBD1. V trimming: 6 bases; J trimming: 7 bases; junction bases outside the gene matches: 9. Per germline, CDR1 MNHNS and CDR2 SASEGT. The length of the CDR3 is 14 residues.

This rearrangement joins TRBV10-3 to TRBJ2-5, with 9 bases lining up with TRBD1. J gave up 1 base and V 10 bases, and 4 bases lay outside the gene matches. CDR1 ENHRY and CDR2 SYGVKD come from the germline V gene. The CDR3 loop spans 13 amino acids. CDR3: CATGQGLQETQYF. CDR3 coding DNA: TGTGCCACGGGACAGGGCCTCCAAGAGACCCAGTACTTC.

Comments on this clone: Sequence at one end of the junction differs from germline and may be a read error. The CDR3 spells CASSLSDTEAFF. In DNA, the CDR3 is TGCGCCAGCAGCCTATCCGACACCGAAGCTTTCTTT. The V and J genes are TRBV5-1 and TRBJ1-1; D is ambiguous. Per the germline V gene, CDR1 is SGHRS and CDR2 is YFSETQ. CDR3 length: 12 residues.

This chain connects TRBV4-1 to TRBJ2-7, with D possibly TRBD2 on 6 matching bases. The germline V and J ends were trimmed by 6 bases and 5 bases, with 14 bases remaining between them. The CDR3 runs to 13 residues. Germline V lookup: CDR1 MGHRA, CDR2 YSYEKL. Here the CDR3 reads CASSLRTIHEQYF. The CDR3 DNA follows: TGCGCCAGCAGTCTACGGACTATCCACGAGCAGTACTTC.

This clone came up a few times. The chain carries TRBV6-1 and TRBJ1-6, with TRBD1 identical over 7 bases. Trimming took 4 bases from V and 6 from J; bases not matched to a gene: 3. The CDR3 extends over 14 amino acids. The V gene's germline CDR1 is MNHNS and CDR2 SASEGT. The DNA of the CDR3 is TGTGCCAGCAGTGCCGGGACAGCTAATTCACCCCTCCACTTT. Its translation is CASSAGTANSPLHF.

The CDR3 loop reads CASSILQISGNTIYF. CDR3 coding DNA: TGTGCCAGTAGTATTTTACAGATCTCTGGAAACACCATATATTTT. The chain couples TRBV19 to TRBJ1-3, with unresolved D. The CDR3 is 15 amino acids. Deletions cut 3 bases from V and 0 bases from J, with 9 bases between. Germline V CDR1 and CDR2: LNHDA, SQIVND (reference sequence).

This chain connects TRBV7-9 to TRBJ1-2; D perhaps matches TRBD1 (5 bases). The CDR3 contains 16 residues. V gave up 1 base and J gave up 4 bases, with 16 bases separating them. Looked up from germline, CDR1 is SEHNR and CDR2 is FQNEAQ (reference sequence). CDR3 residues: CASSLVPRQGVYGYTF. As DNA, the CDR3 is TGTGCCAGCAGCTTAGTTCCAAGACAAGGGGTCTATGGCTACACCTTC.

The rearrangement links TRBV30 to TRBJ1-2; TRBD1 matches 8 bases. V trimming: 2 bases; J trimming: 1 base; junction bases outside the gene matches: 6. Germline V gene data show CDR1 as GTSNPN and CDR2 as SVGIG (reference sequence). This CDR3 has 15 residues. CDR3 amino acids: CAWSFGQGVNYGYTF. The CDR3 DNA reads as TGTGCCTGGAGTTTCGGACAGGGAGTTAACTATGGCTACACCTTC.

This chain uses TRBV6-5 with TRBJ2-5; D not resolved. Germline V gene data show CDR1 as MNHEY and CDR2 as SVGAGI. Deletions cut 2 bases from V and 1 base from J, with 5 bases between. This CDR3 is built from 13 residues. The CDR3 loop is CASSYGLQETQYF. As DNA, the CDR3 is TGTGCCAGCAGTTACGGGCTCCAAGAGACCCAGTACTTC.

This sequence joins TRBV2 and TRBJ1-2; tentatively, D is TRBD1 (6 bases). V lost 4 bases and J lost 3, with 12 bases in between. The CDR3 is 14 residues long. The germline V gene encodes CDR1 SNHLY and CDR2 FYNNEI. In nucleotides, the CDR3 is TGTGCCAGCAGTGGGTTACAGGGATACTATGGCTACACCTTC. Translating gives CASSGLQGYYGYTF.

The chain couples TRBV27 to TRBJ1-1; the D gene is possibly TRBD1 (6 bases). Germline values: CDR1 MNHEY, CDR2 SMNVEV (reference sequence). This CDR3 region has 14 residues. With 2 bases removed from V and 6 bases from J, the gap between germline ends came to 13 bases. The CDR3 coding sequence is TGTGCCAGCAGTTTACACAGGGTGGGCTCTGAAGCTTTCTTT. Translation: CASSLHRVGSEAFF.